This T cell receptor (beta chain) stems from a study of cytomegalovirus exposure and HLA in healthy donors. Study outcomes and limitations: TCR beta sequences numbering under 20,000 were associated with HLA alleles at 0.05 false discovery rate in a later analysis. Within an earlier analysis, most TCR beta V segments proved productive either about 90% or about 30% of the time. Some V segments, including TRBV6-2 and TRBV6-3, were excluded as indistinguishable.

Concerning this clone: No antigen is known for it.

Germline assignment: CDR1 SGHAT and CDR2 FQNNGV. Germline trimming cut 0 bases from V and 8 bases from J; bases unmatched to any gene: 9. CDR3 length equals 15 residues. This PCR relied on a set of 60 Vbeta primers and 13 Jbeta primers. In the original analysis: Later work found approximately 80 million unique TCR beta chains, with about 10 million shared. Sequenced by immunoSEQ multiplex PCR; TCRdb stores in-frame clones only, minus some. The V and J calls and clone size come from that table; D and trimming were worked out from the DNA. The data contain around 180,000 clones, approximately 83% of them seen just once; the ten biggest clones take up 1% to 1.5%.

The sequencing input was PBMCs. The genes are TRBV11-2 and TRBJ1-2, with 7 bases matching TRBD1. The source is a boy younger than 10 in good health and CMV-seronegative. The CDR3 loop is CASSLDPTGEEGYTF. Written as DNA, the CDR3 is TGTGCCAGCAGCTTAGATCCCACAGGGGAAGAAGGCTACACCTTC.